These 2 T cell receptor beta chains were sequenced from one sample in a study of cytomegalovirus exposure and HLA in healthy donors. The study ran its PCR with 60 Vbeta and 13 Jbeta primers. Assay: immunoSEQ multiplex PCR; the TCRdb copy retains only in-frame clones and omits some. The sample consists of 150,000 to 200,000 clones, around nine tenths of them appearing once. Sequencing was performed on PBMCs. These receptors all come from a woman aged 18-29 years in good health and CMV-seronegative.

V is TRBV28 and J is TRBJ1-2; TRBD1 agrees at 7 bases. CDR1 and CDR2 (germline): MDHEN, SYDVKM. V gave up 4 bases and J gave up 4 bases; unmatched junction bases: 3. This CDR3 region has 13 residues. The CDR3 loop is CASSSRDSYGYTF. The CDR3 DNA reads as TGTGCCAGCAGTTCCCGGGACAGCTATGGCTACACCTTC.

The chain carries TRBV7-8 and TRBJ1-2, with a possible D match to TRBD1 (5 bases). Germline V lookup: CDR1 SGHVS, CDR2 FQNEAQ. The V end lost 0 bases, the J end lost 4 bases, and 9 bases lay between the germline ends. This CDR3 comprises 14 residues. Here the CDR3 DNA reads TGTGCCAGCAGCTTAGCGGCGGGGGGCTATGGCTACACCTTC. This sequence encodes CASSLAAGGYGYTF.